These T cell receptor beta chains were read from a single sample in a study of blood T cell repertoires in COVID-19. The method was immunoSEQ multiplex PCR; TCRdb's version includes in-frame clones alone and lacks a portion of them. The sample has roughly 110,000 clones, more than 75% seen once. The sample comprised peripheral blood. The receptor source for this set is a man in his 70s with acute or convalescent COVID-19. Each CDR3 is given with its conserved first and last residue. A D gene is named only where the DNA matches it firmly. Expanded clones are given a class, and other clones once, few, many or no size at all.

clone_size	d_call	v_call	j_call	cdr3_nt	cdr3_aa
once	-	TRBV29-1	TRBJ2-7	TGCAGCGTTGCCGGGAGTTCCTACGAGCAGTACTTC	CSVAGSSYEQYF
few	TRBD1	TRBV7-9	TRBJ1-6	TGTGCCAGCAGCTTGGGAGCACCGGGACAGTATAATTCACCCCTCCACTTT	CASSLGAPGQYNSPLHF
-	-	TRBV7-9	TRBJ1-2	TGTGCCAGCAGCTTAAGTGCAGGAAGTCCCTATGGCTACACCTTC	CASSLSAGSPYGYTF
-	TRBD2	TRBV4-2	TRBJ2-3	TGTGCCAGCAGCCAAGATACGACTAGCGGGGGGGATACGCAGTATTTT	CASSQDTTSGGDTQYF
-	-	TRBV20-1	TRBJ2-1	TGCAGTGCTAGTCCCACCATCGGCAATGAGCAGTTCTTC	CSASPTIGNEQFF
-	-	TRBV27	TRBJ1-3	TGTGCCAGCAGTCGCAGCTTCTCAGGTTTCCAAGTCTCTGGAAACACCATATATTTT	CASSRSFSGFQVSGNTIYF
-	TRBD2	TRBV30	TRBJ2-1	TGTGCCTGGAGTGTAAGCAGCGGGGGGCCGCTCTTC	CAWSVSSGGPLF
-	TRBD1	TRBV29-1	TRBJ2-7	TGCAGCGTCCACAGGGGTTCCGAGCAGTACTTC	CSVHRGSEQYF
-	-	TRBV18	TRBJ1-1	TGTGCCAGCTCACCTTCGGGGAGCACTGAAGCTTTCTTT	CASSPSGSTEAFF
-	-	TRBV5-1	TRBJ2-5	TGCGCCAGCAGCCCAGGGGACATGCCGCGGGAGACCCAGTACTTC	CASSPGDMPRETQYF
-	-	TRBV12-3/TRBV12-4	TRBJ1-4	TGTGCCAGCAGTTGGGGCCCTGAAAAACTGTTTTTT	CASSWGPEKLFF
-	-	TRBV14	TRBJ1-1	TGTGCCAGCAGCCAGTCCAGGGTCACGACTGAAGCTTTCTTT	CASSQSRVTTEAFF
-	-	TRBV21-1	TRBJ1-1	TGTGCCAGCAGCAAAGGCGGCACTGAAGCTTTCTTT	CASSKGGTEAFF
-	TRBD1	TRBV2	TRBJ1-2	TGTGCCAGCGGCCGGGACAGGGGACCTAACTATGGCTACACCTTC	CASGRDRGPNYGYTF
-	-	TRBV6-5	TRBJ2-3	TGTGCCAGCAGTCCCACAGGGAGCGCAGATACGCAGTATTTT	CASSPTGSADTQYF
-	TRBD1	TRBV23-1	TRBJ2-2	TGCGCCAGCAGTCTCGGGACAGGGGGCGGCGGGGAGCTGTTTTTT	CASSLGTGGGGELFF
-	-	TRBV28	TRBJ1-2	TGTGCCAGCAGTCCCACGCCAGGTACCAGTAACTATGGCTACACCTTC	CASSPTPGTSNYGYTF
-	TRBD1	TRBV6-2/TRBV6-3	TRBJ2-7	TGTGCCAGCAGTTACTCGAAGGGACAGGGATACGAGCAGTACTTC	CASSYSKGQGYEQYF
-	-	TRBV7-8	TRBJ2-7	TGCGCCACTCGCGGACACTCCTCCTACGAGCAGTACTTC	CATRGHSSYEQYF
-	-	TRBV29-1	TRBJ2-1	TGCAGCGTTGGCAATCGGTACAGGTGGAATGAGCAGTTCTTC	CSVGNRYRWNEQFF
-	-	TRBV6-5	TRBJ2-7	TGTGCCAGTCGGGACTTCTCCTACGAGCAGTACTTC	CASRDFSYEQYF
-	-	TRBV2	TRBJ2-4	TGTGCCAGCAGCTCAACGGGTGGCAGTAAAAACATTCAGTACTTC	CASSSTGGSKNIQYF
-	TRBD1	TRBV29-1	TRBJ2-3	TGCACCACGCGTGGACAGGGGATCAGCGGGGTCGCAGATACGCAGTATTTT	CTTRGQGISGVADTQYF
-	TRBD2	TRBV24-1	TRBJ2-1	TGTGCCACCAGTGACGTGACTAGCGGAGCTTTCTACAATGAGCAGTTCTTC	CATSDVTSGAFYNEQFF
few	-	TRBV13	TRBJ1-4	TGTGCCAGCAGCTTAGGACAGGGTGTTGAAAAACTGTTTTTT	CASSLGQGVEKLFF
-	-	TRBV7-8	TRBJ1-2	TGTGCCAGCAGACCACAGGGAAACTATGGCTACACCTTC	CASRPQGNYGYTF
-	-	TRBV5-1	TRBJ1-5	TGCGCCAGCAGGCAGGATAGCAATCAGCCCCAGCATTTT	CASRQDSNQPQHF
-	TRBD1	TRBV7-9	TRBJ1-2	TGTGCCAGCAGCCTAATAACAGGGGCCTATGGCTACACCTTC	CASSLITGAYGYTF
-	-	TRBV30	TRBJ1-5	TGTGCCTGGAGTGTACCCGGGATCGGGCAGCCCCAGCATTTT	CAWSVPGIGQPQHF
-	-	TRBV24-1	TRBJ2-3	TGTGCCACCAGTGATACCCGACAGACAGATACGCAGTATTTT	CATSDTRQTDTQYF
-	TRBD1	TRBV2	TRBJ2-5	TGTGCCAGCATTCGGGACAGGGGGCAAGAGACCCAGTACTTC	CASIRDRGQETQYF
-	-	TRBV7-2	TRBJ2-7	TGTGCCAGCAGCTTATCCGGGACACCCTCCTACGAGCAGTACTTC	CASSLSGTPSYEQYF
-	TRBD1	TRBV28	TRBJ1-4	TGTGCCAGCAGCTCTCCGGGACAGGGCGGGGAAAAACTGTTTTTT	CASSSPGQGGEKLFF
-	TRBD2	TRBV7-3	TRBJ2-4	TGTGCCAGCAGCTTAAAAGGGAGGGGCATTCAGTACTTC	CASSLKGRGIQYF
few	TRBD1	TRBV28	TRBJ1-1	TGTGCCAGCAGTCCCCAGGGACAGGGGTTGAACACTGAAGCTTTCTTT	CASSPQGQGLNTEAFF
-	-	TRBV6-6	TRBJ1-1	TGTGCCAGCAGTTATTCGGCCAGGGATAAGGCTTTCTTT	CASSYSARDKAFF
-	-	TRBV5-4	TRBJ1-6	TGTGCCAGCAGCATCCCCCGGGGGGGCCAAAATTCACCCCTCCACTTT	CASSIPRGGQNSPLHF
few	-	TRBV9	TRBJ1-2	TGTGCCAGCAGCGCGTCCCAGGCGCATGGCTACACCTTC	CASSASQAHGYTF
few	-	TRBV7-2	TRBJ1-6	TGTGCCAGCAGCTTAGATCGCAGGGGCAGGGAAGGTTCACCCCTCCACTTT	CASSLDRRGREGSPLHF
once	TRBD2	TRBV19	TRBJ2-3	TGTGCCAGTAGTCGGACTAGCGGGAGCACAGATACGCAGTATTTT	CASSRTSGSTDTQYF
-	TRBD1	TRBV10-3	TRBJ1-5	TGTGCCATCAGATCACAGGGGGCTAATCAGCCCCAGCATTTT	CAIRSQGANQPQHF
-	TRBD1	TRBV28	TRBJ1-6	TGTGCCAGCAGCCTTGGGACAGGGGGTTCTGGAAATTCACCCCTCCACTTT	CASSLGTGGSGNSPLHF
few	TRBD1	TRBV30	TRBJ1-6	TGTGCCTGGAGTATGACAGGGGGTTCACCCCTCCACTTT	CAWSMTGGSPLHF
-	TRBD1	TRBV6-5	TRBJ1-6	TGTGCCAGCAGGCTTGGAGGGGGCGATTCACCCCTCCACTTT	CASRLGGGDSPLHF
-	TRBD1	TRBV28	TRBJ2-1	TGTGCCAGCAGTTCTAGACAGGGGTGGAATGAGCAGTTCTTC	CASSSRQGWNEQFF
-	TRBD1	TRBV12-3/TRBV12-4	TRBJ1-2	TGTGCCAGCAGTTGGGGACAGGCGAGGGGCTACACCTTC	CASSWGQARGYTF
-	TRBD1	TRBV5-6	TRBJ2-7	TGTGCCAGCAGCTTGGACAGGGGTACCTACGAGCAGTACTTC	CASSLDRGTYEQYF
-	TRBD1	TRBV6-4	TRBJ1-2	TGTGCCAGCAGTGACTCGGGACAGGGTAATGGCTACACCTTC	CASSDSGQGNGYTF
once	TRBD1	TRBV10-3	TRBJ1-6	TGTGCCGGAGGGACAGGGGATATGAATTCACCCCTCCACTTT	CAGGTGDMNSPLHF
few	TRBD2	TRBV24-1	TRBJ2-1	TGTGCCACCAGTGATTTTCGGGGGGGTCCTTCCTACAATGAGCAGTTCTTC	CATSDFRGGPSYNEQFF
-	-	TRBV28	TRBJ1-4	TGTGCCAGCAGTTCATATAGACAGTCAACTAATGAAAAACTGTTTTTT	CASSSYRQSTNEKLFF